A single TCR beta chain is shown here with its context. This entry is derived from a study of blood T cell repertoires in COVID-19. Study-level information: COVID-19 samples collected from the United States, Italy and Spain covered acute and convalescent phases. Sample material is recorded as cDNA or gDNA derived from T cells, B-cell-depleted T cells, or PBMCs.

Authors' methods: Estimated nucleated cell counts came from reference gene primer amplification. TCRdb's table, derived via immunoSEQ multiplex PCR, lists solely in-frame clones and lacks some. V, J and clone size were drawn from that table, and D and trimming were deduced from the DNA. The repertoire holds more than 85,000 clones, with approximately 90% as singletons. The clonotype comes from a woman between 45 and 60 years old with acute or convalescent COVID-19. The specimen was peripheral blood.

This CDR3 is CASSVGQTNTGELFF. CDR3 in DNA: TGTGCCAGCAGTGTCGGACAAACGAACACCGGGGAGCTGTTTTTT. This chain uses TRBV27 with TRBJ2-2, with D possibly matching TRBD1 (5 bases). Germline CDR1 and CDR2: MNHEY and SMNVEV (reference sequence). V lost 5 bases and J 0 bases, leaving 10 bases between the germline ends. The CDR3 covers 15 residues.